The clone carrying this T cell receptor beta chain turned up a few times. The data were taken from a study of blood T cell repertoires in COVID-19. Study information: Donors in the United States, Italy and Spain gave samples during acute or convalescent COVID-19. PBMCs, B-cell-depleted T cells, or T cells provided the cDNA or gDNA that made up the material.

The CDR3 has 14 amino acids. V was pared by 7 bases and J by 3 bases, with 6 bases of the junction left unmatched. Germline-derived CDR1 and CDR2 are MNHEY and SVGAGI. During active infection, Seattle patients enrolled and were then monitored through disease. Per the original data handling: From reference gene primer amplification, estimates of nucleated cell counts were derived. Only in-frame clones appear in the TCRdb table, and some are missing; sequencing was by immunoSEQ multiplex PCR. That table furnishes V, J and clone size, whereas the DNA furnished D and trimming. This table holds 150,000 or so clones, 70% to 90% found once.

This chain joins TRBV6-5 and TRBJ1-5; 7 nucleotides line up with TRBD1. The sequencing sample was made of peripheral blood. The TCR comes from a woman aged 55-70 years with COVID-19, enrolled during active disease. DNA for the CDR3: TGTGCCAGCACCAGGGGGGTCCACAATCAGCCCCAGCATTTT. This encodes CASTRGVHNQPQHF.